This is a list of T cell receptor beta chains from one sample in a study of blood T cell repertoires in COVID-19. Only in-frame clones appear in the TCRdb table, and some are missing; sequencing was by immunoSEQ multiplex PCR. The sample lists over 150,000 clones, around four fifths seen once, with approximately 8% in the top ten. Sequenced: peripheral blood. The receptors stem from a woman older than 75 with COVID-19, enrolled during active disease. Each CDR3 is given with its conserved first and last residue. A D gene is named only where the DNA matches it firmly. Clone size is not always given. Where it is, it says once, few, many or a class for expanded clones.

v_gene: TRBV28; d_gene: NA; abundance: NA; j_gene: TRBJ2-7; CDR3aa: CASSQGSSYEQYF; CDR3nt: TGTGCCAGCAGTCAGGGGAGCTCCTACGAGCAGTACTTC
v_gene: TRBV28; d_gene: NA; abundance: NA; j_gene: TRBJ1-1; CDR3aa: CASSPYKNTEAFF; CDR3nt: TGTGCCAGCAGTCCGTACAAGAACACTGAAGCTTTCTTT
v_gene: TRBV9; d_gene: NA; abundance: few; j_gene: TRBJ1-4; CDR3aa: CASSVATRGAFEKLFF; CDR3nt: TGTGCCAGCAGCGTAGCTACACGGGGGGCGTTCGAAAAACTGTTTTTT
v_gene: TRBV2; d_gene: TRBD1; abundance: once; j_gene: TRBJ1-2; CDR3aa: CASSQGQGYGYTF; CDR3nt: TGTGCCAGCAGCCAAGGACAGGGCTATGGCTACACCTTC
v_gene: TRBV19; d_gene: NA; abundance: NA; j_gene: TRBJ1-1; CDR3aa: CASSSWAGTTNTEAFF; CDR3nt: TGTGCCAGTAGTTCTTGGGCCGGGACAACGAACACTGAAGCTTTCTTT
v_gene: TRBV6-1; d_gene: NA; abundance: once; j_gene: TRBJ1-4; CDR3aa: CASSESAVGSEKLFF; CDR3nt: TGTGCCAGCAGTGAAAGCGCCGTCGGGAGTGAAAAACTGTTTTTT
v_gene: TRBV3-1/TRBV3-2; d_gene: TRBD2; abundance: NA; j_gene: TRBJ2-2; CDR3aa: CASSLLAGGSGELFF; CDR3nt: TGTGCCAGCAGCCTTCTAGCGGGGGGTTCTGGGGAGCTGTTTTTT
v_gene: TRBV6-6; d_gene: TRBD1; abundance: NA; j_gene: TRBJ1-2; CDR3aa: CASSRSGTDYGYTF; CDR3nt: TGTGCCAGCAGTCGATCCGGGACAGACTATGGCTACACCTTC
v_gene: TRBV5-5; d_gene: TRBD2; abundance: NA; j_gene: TRBJ2-3; CDR3aa: CASSLSGLAGGSTDTQYF; CDR3nt: TGTGCCAGCAGCCTCTCCGGCCTAGCGGGAGGAAGCACAGATACGCAGTATTTT
v_gene: TRBV6-5; d_gene: TRBD1; abundance: NA; j_gene: TRBJ1-1; CDR3aa: CASSYDRGNTEAFF; CDR3nt: TGTGCCAGCAGTTATGACAGGGGGAACACTGAAGCTTTCTTT
v_gene: TRBV19; d_gene: NA; abundance: NA; j_gene: TRBJ1-4; CDR3aa: CASRDFTEKLFF; CDR3nt: TGTGCCAGCAGGGACTTTACTGAAAAACTGTTTTTT
v_gene: TRBV6-5; d_gene: NA; abundance: NA; j_gene: TRBJ2-7; CDR3aa: CASSPGHTEQYF; CDR3nt: TGTGCCAGCAGCCCCGGACATACCGAGCAGTACTTC
v_gene: TRBV20-1; d_gene: NA; abundance: NA; j_gene: TRBJ2-1; CDR3aa: CSASLPGAFNEQFF; CDR3nt: TGCAGTGCTAGTCTTCCGGGAGCCTTCAATGAGCAGTTCTTC
v_gene: TRBV7-2; d_gene: NA; abundance: NA; j_gene: TRBJ1-6; CDR3aa: CASSLRFGQGYNSPLHF; CDR3nt: TGTGCCAGCAGCTTAAGGTTTGGGCAGGGGTATAATTCACCCCTCCACTTT
v_gene: TRBV27; d_gene: TRBD2; abundance: NA; j_gene: TRBJ2-7; CDR3aa: CASSPLAGATYEQYF; CDR3nt: TGTGCCAGCAGTCCCCTAGCGGGAGCCACCTACGAGCAGTACTTC
v_gene: TRBV6-1; d_gene: NA; abundance: NA; j_gene: TRBJ1-1; CDR3aa: CASSEVSNREAFF; CDR3nt: TGTGCCAGCAGTGAAGTTTCCAATCGGGAAGCTTTCTTT
v_gene: TRBV7-2; d_gene: NA; abundance: NA; j_gene: TRBJ2-4; CDR3aa: CASSLAWAIAKNIQYF; CDR3nt: TGTGCCAGCAGCTTGGCATGGGCAATAGCCAAAAACATTCAGTACTTC
v_gene: TRBV28; d_gene: NA; abundance: NA; j_gene: TRBJ1-6; CDR3aa: CASSSPDRANSPLHF; CDR3nt: TGTGCCAGCAGTTCACCGGACAGAGCCAATTCACCCCTCCACTTT
v_gene: TRBV5-6; d_gene: NA; abundance: NA; j_gene: TRBJ1-6; CDR3aa: CASSLGGKNSPLHF; CDR3nt: TGTGCCAGCAGCTTGGGCGGGAAGAATTCACCCCTCCACTTT
v_gene: TRBV3-1/TRBV3-2; d_gene: TRBD2; abundance: NA; j_gene: TRBJ2-2; CDR3aa: CASSRGGSSLNTGELFF; CDR3nt: TGTGCCAGCAGCCGCGGGGGGAGTTCATTGAACACCGGGGAGCTGTTTTTT
v_gene: TRBV7-9; d_gene: NA; abundance: few; j_gene: TRBJ2-3; CDR3aa: CASSSTSQREYF; CDR3nt: TGTGCCAGCAGCTCTACGTCACAGAGGGAGTATTTT
v_gene: TRBV5-4; d_gene: TRBD1; abundance: few; j_gene: TRBJ2-7; CDR3aa: CASSLDQGAREQYF; CDR3nt: TGTGCCAGCAGCTTGGACCAGGGGGCGAGGGAGCAGTACTTC
v_gene: TRBV3-1/TRBV3-2; d_gene: NA; abundance: NA; j_gene: TRBJ1-6; CDR3aa: CASSQLGSTYNSPLHF; CDR3nt: TGTGCCAGCAGCCAACTGGGCAGCACCTATAATTCACCCCTCCACTTT
v_gene: TRBV5-1; d_gene: NA; abundance: NA; j_gene: TRBJ1-2; CDR3aa: CASRIRDNGYTF; CDR3nt: TGCGCCAGCAGGATCCGGGACAACGGCTACACCTTC
v_gene: TRBV27; d_gene: NA; abundance: NA; j_gene: TRBJ1-5; CDR3aa: CASSYQGTPGQPQHF; CDR3nt: TGTGCCAGCAGTTATCAGGGCACCCCGGGTCAGCCCCAGCATTTT
v_gene: TRBV6-2/TRBV6-3; d_gene: TRBD1; abundance: NA; j_gene: TRBJ1-1; CDR3aa: CASSYQGETEAFF; CDR3nt: TGTGCCAGCAGTTACCAGGGGGAGACTGAAGCTTTCTTT
v_gene: TRBV18; d_gene: TRBD1; abundance: once; j_gene: TRBJ2-5; CDR3aa: CASSPTNRGETQYF; CDR3nt: TGTGCCAGCTCACCAACCAACAGGGGGGAGACCCAGTACTTC
v_gene: TRBV7-6; d_gene: NA; abundance: NA; j_gene: TRBJ1-6; CDR3aa: CASSPRRGGTNSPLHF; CDR3nt: TGTGCCAGCAGCCCCAGGAGGGGGGGCACTAATTCACCCCTCCACTTT
v_gene: TRBV10-2; d_gene: TRBD1; abundance: NA; j_gene: TRBJ1-6; CDR3aa: CASKGAKGLYNSPLHF; CDR3nt: TGCGCCAGCAAGGGGGCGAAGGGTCTCTATAATTCACCCCTCCACTTT
v_gene: TRBV10-2; d_gene: NA; abundance: NA; j_gene: TRBJ2-5; CDR3aa: CASSGVRGGHETQYF; CDR3nt: TGCGCCAGCAGTGGGGTGAGGGGGGGGCATGAGACCCAGTACTTC
v_gene: TRBV4-1; d_gene: NA; abundance: NA; j_gene: TRBJ1-2; CDR3aa: CASSPEGVGYGYTF; CDR3nt: TGCGCCAGCAGTCCCGAGGGGGTCGGCTATGGCTACACCTTC
v_gene: TRBV19; d_gene: NA; abundance: NA; j_gene: TRBJ2-1; CDR3aa: CATRGEVGEQFF; CDR3nt: TGTGCCACCAGGGGGGAGGTGGGTGAGCAGTTCTTC
v_gene: TRBV20-1; d_gene: TRBD2; abundance: once; j_gene: TRBJ2-3; CDR3aa: CSASELAGGSLSTDTQYF; CDR3nt: TGCAGTGCTAGTGAACTAGCGGGAGGCTCCCTTAGCACAGATACGCAGTATTTT
v_gene: TRBV27; d_gene: NA; abundance: NA; j_gene: TRBJ1-6; CDR3aa: CASSPRRGQGSYNSPLHF; CDR3nt: TGTGCCAGCAGTCCCCGTAGAGGACAAGGTTCCTATAATTCACCCCTCCACTTT
v_gene: TRBV3-1/TRBV3-2; d_gene: NA; abundance: NA; j_gene: TRBJ2-1; CDR3aa: CASSQGWGGWQFF; CDR3nt: TGTGCCAGCAGCCAGGGGTGGGGGGGCTGGCAGTTCTTC
v_gene: TRBV5-1; d_gene: TRBD2; abundance: NA; j_gene: TRBJ2-7; CDR3aa: CASSLVSGATYEQYF; CDR3nt: TGCGCCAGCAGCTTGGTTAGCGGGGCTACCTACGAGCAGTACTTC
v_gene: TRBV7-9; d_gene: NA; abundance: few; j_gene: TRBJ1-4; CDR3aa: CASSPTGGGPNEKLFF; CDR3nt: TGTGCCAGCAGCCCTACCGGGGGGGGGCCTAATGAAAAACTGTTTTTT
v_gene: TRBV27; d_gene: NA; abundance: few; j_gene: TRBJ2-1; CDR3aa: CASSLIQGRGNEQFF; CDR3nt: TGTGCCAGCAGTTTAATTCAGGGGAGGGGGAATGAGCAGTTCTTC
v_gene: TRBV9; d_gene: NA; abundance: NA; j_gene: TRBJ2-2; CDR3aa: CASSGLRQNTGELFF; CDR3nt: TGTGCCAGCAGCGGGCTCCGACAGAACACCGGGGAGCTGTTTTTT
v_gene: TRBV5-4; d_gene: NA; abundance: once; j_gene: TRBJ2-2; CDR3aa: CASSPDLSNTGELFF; CDR3nt: TGTGCCAGCAGCCCGGACTTATCGAACACCGGGGAGCTGTTTTTT
v_gene: TRBV27; d_gene: NA; abundance: NA; j_gene: TRBJ2-1; CDR3aa: CASSFWGGRDEQFF; CDR3nt: TGTGCCAGCAGTTTTTGGGGGGGCCGAGATGAGCAGTTCTTC
v_gene: TRBV5-1; d_gene: NA; abundance: NA; j_gene: TRBJ1-2; CDR3aa: CASGDMAGDGYTF; CDR3nt: TGCGCCAGCGGCGACATGGCAGGGGATGGCTACACCTTC
v_gene: TRBV5-5; d_gene: TRBD1; abundance: NA; j_gene: TRBJ1-4; CDR3aa: CASSTTGGGEKLFF; CDR3nt: TGTGCCAGCAGCACGACAGGGGGTGGTGAAAAACTGTTTTTT
v_gene: TRBV18; d_gene: TRBD1; abundance: NA; j_gene: TRBJ1-2; CDR3aa: CASSPGTGASYGYTF; CDR3nt: TGTGCCAGCTCACCGGGGACAGGGGCATCGTATGGCTACACCTTC
v_gene: TRBV6-5; d_gene: NA; abundance: NA; j_gene: TRBJ1-1; CDR3aa: CASSYGGRNTEAFF; CDR3nt: TGTGCCAGCAGTTATGGTGGGAGAAACACTGAAGCTTTCTTT
v_gene: TRBV21-1; d_gene: NA; abundance: NA; j_gene: TRBJ2-4; CDR3aa: CASSKGTSPELAKNIQYF; CDR3nt: TGTGCCAGCAGCAAAGGCACTAGCCCGGAGTTAGCCAAAAACATTCAGTACTTC
v_gene: TRBV28; d_gene: NA; abundance: once; j_gene: TRBJ1-4; CDR3aa: CASREFTGIGNEKLFF; CDR3nt: TGTGCCAGCAGAGAGTTTACAGGGATAGGGAATGAAAAACTGTTTTTT
v_gene: TRBV5-1; d_gene: NA; abundance: NA; j_gene: TRBJ1-2; CDR3aa: CASSLVTGNYGYTF; CDR3nt: TGCGCCAGCAGCTTGGTTACGGGAAACTATGGCTACACCTTC
v_gene: TRBV7-9; d_gene: NA; abundance: NA; j_gene: TRBJ2-7; CDR3aa: CASSLSIGLPYEQYF; CDR3nt: TGTGCCAGCAGCTTAAGTATTGGACTGCCCTACGAGCAGTACTTC
v_gene: TRBV19; d_gene: TRBD2; abundance: few; j_gene: TRBJ2-2; CDR3aa: CASSTLRGANTGELFF; CDR3nt: TGTGCCAGTAGTACCCTTCGGGGGGCGAACACCGGGGAGCTGTTTTTT
v_gene: TRBV5-4; d_gene: TRBD1; abundance: NA; j_gene: TRBJ1-4; CDR3aa: CASSSQQGAGEKLFF; CDR3nt: TGTGCCAGCAGCTCCCAGCAGGGGGCGGGTGAAAAACTGTTTTTT
v_gene: TRBV4-1; d_gene: NA; abundance: NA; j_gene: TRBJ1-1; CDR3aa: CASRESSVSGAISGTEAFF; CDR3nt: TGCGCCAGCAGGGAGTCCTCGGTGTCAGGGGCTATCTCTGGCACTGAAGCTTTCTTT
v_gene: TRBV4-1; d_gene: TRBD1; abundance: NA; j_gene: TRBJ1-2; CDR3aa: CASSVSGGGGYTF; CDR3nt: TGCGCCAGCAGCGTGTCAGGGGGTGGTGGCTACACCTTC
v_gene: TRBV20-1; d_gene: TRBD2; abundance: NA; j_gene: TRBJ2-3; CDR3aa: CSASRTSGGDTQYF; CDR3nt: TGCAGTGCTAGTAGGACTAGCGGGGGAGATACGCAGTATTTT
v_gene: TRBV4-2; d_gene: TRBD2; abundance: NA; j_gene: TRBJ2-7; CDR3aa: CASSRTKREWPYEQYF; CDR3nt: TGTGCCAGCAGCCGGACCAAGCGGGAGTGGCCCTACGAGCAGTACTTC
v_gene: TRBV28; d_gene: NA; abundance: NA; j_gene: TRBJ2-5; CDR3aa: CASSSQETQYF; CDR3nt: TGTGCCAGCAGTTCGCAAGAGACCCAGTACTTC
v_gene: TRBV20-1; d_gene: NA; abundance: NA; j_gene: TRBJ1-1; CDR3aa: CSASSRLNTEAFF; CDR3nt: TGCAGTGCTAGTAGCAGGTTGAACACTGAAGCTTTCTTT
v_gene: TRBV15; d_gene: NA; abundance: NA; j_gene: TRBJ1-5; CDR3aa: CATSLHTISNQPQHF; CDR3nt: TGTGCCACCAGCCTACACACTATAAGCAATCAGCCCCAGCATTTT
v_gene: TRBV6-1; d_gene: NA; abundance: once; j_gene: TRBJ2-5; CDR3aa: CASSEGGVGKETQYF; CDR3nt: TGTGCCAGCAGTGAAGGGGGGGTAGGGAAGGAGACCCAGTACTTC
v_gene: TRBV6-5; d_gene: NA; abundance: NA; j_gene: TRBJ1-1; CDR3aa: CASSYRNRDGREAFF; CDR3nt: TGTGCCAGCAGTTACCGGAACCGGGACGGGAGGGAAGCTTTCTTT